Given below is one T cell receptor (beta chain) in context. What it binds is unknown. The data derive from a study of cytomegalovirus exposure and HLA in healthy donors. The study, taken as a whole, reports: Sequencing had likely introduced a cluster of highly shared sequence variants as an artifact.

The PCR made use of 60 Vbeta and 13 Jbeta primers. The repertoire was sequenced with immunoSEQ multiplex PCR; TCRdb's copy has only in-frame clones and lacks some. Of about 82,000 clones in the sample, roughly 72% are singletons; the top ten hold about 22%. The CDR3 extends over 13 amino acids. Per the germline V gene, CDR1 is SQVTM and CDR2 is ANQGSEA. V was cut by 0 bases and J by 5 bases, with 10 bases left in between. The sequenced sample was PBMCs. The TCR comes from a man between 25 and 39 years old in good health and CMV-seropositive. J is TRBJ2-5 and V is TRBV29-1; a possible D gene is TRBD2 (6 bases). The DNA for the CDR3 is TGCAGCGTTGAAGATGGCGGGGCGGAGACCCAGTACTTC. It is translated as CSVEDGGAETQYF.